The rows below give T cell receptor delta chains drawn from one sample of a study of gamma-delta T cells after stem cell transplantation. TCRdb reprocessed the RT-PCR reads through CATT. The sample shows under 2,000 delta-chain clones, about 22% of them seen only once. Sequenced: gamma-delta T cells. The receptors here all came from a human donor. It is not recorded whose cells these are; they may come from a transplant donor. Each CDR3 is given with its conserved first and last residue. The D gene is left open where the match is weak. Rows give clone size only sometimes, using once, few, many, or a class for an expanded clone.

j_call d_call cdr3_length v_call clone_size cdr3_aa cdr3_nt
TRDJ3 TRDD3 20 TRDV2 few CACDTGPWGLSSWDTRQMFF TGTGCCTGTGACACCGGTCCCTGGGGGTTGAGCTCCTGGGACACCCGACAGATGTTTTTC
TRDJ1 TRDD3 17 TRDV2 - CACDNLLGDIESDKLIF TGTGCCTGTGACAACTTACTGGGGGATATAGAGTCCGATAAACTCATCTTT
TRDJ1 TRDD3 16 TRDV2 few CACDRLGDNSADKLIF TGTGCCTGTGATCGACTGGGGGATAATAGCGCCGATAAACTCATCTTT
TRDJ1 - 18 TRDV2 few CACDTVGRRSPSSDKLIF TGTGCCTGTGACACCGTGGGCCGCCGCTCCCCTTCTAGTGATAAACTCATCTTT
TRDJ3 - 18 TRDV2 few CACDTGRAHSWDTRQMFF TGCGCCTGTGACACCGGGAGGGCTCACTCCTGGGACACCCGACAGATGTTTTTC
TRDJ1 TRDD3 24 TRDV2 - CACDTLGGLPYLSGWRVDTDKLIF TGTGCCTGTGATACACTGGGGGGACTTCCATATCTCTCCGGATGGAGGGTGGACACCGATAAACTCATCTTT
TRDJ1 TRDD3 18 TRDV2 few CACDTVTGGTAYTDKLIF TGTGCCTGTGACACCGTAACTGGGGGAACAGCTTACACCGATAAACTCATCTTT
TRDJ1 TRDD3 25 TRDV1 - CALGETHQVLGIRVSHRAYTDKLIF TGTGCTCTTGGGGAAACCCACCAGGTTCTGGGGATACGCGTATCCCATCGGGCGTACACCGATAAACTCATCTTT
TRDJ1 TRDD3 17 TRDV2 - CACDTLCTGGSTDKLIF TGTGCCTGTGACACCCTTTGTACTGGGGGCAGCACCGATAAACTCATCTTT
TRDJ1 TRDD3 17 TRDV1 - CALGERGWGIRRDKLIF TGTGCTCTTGGGGAACGGGGATGGGGGATACGCCGCGATAAACTCATCTTT